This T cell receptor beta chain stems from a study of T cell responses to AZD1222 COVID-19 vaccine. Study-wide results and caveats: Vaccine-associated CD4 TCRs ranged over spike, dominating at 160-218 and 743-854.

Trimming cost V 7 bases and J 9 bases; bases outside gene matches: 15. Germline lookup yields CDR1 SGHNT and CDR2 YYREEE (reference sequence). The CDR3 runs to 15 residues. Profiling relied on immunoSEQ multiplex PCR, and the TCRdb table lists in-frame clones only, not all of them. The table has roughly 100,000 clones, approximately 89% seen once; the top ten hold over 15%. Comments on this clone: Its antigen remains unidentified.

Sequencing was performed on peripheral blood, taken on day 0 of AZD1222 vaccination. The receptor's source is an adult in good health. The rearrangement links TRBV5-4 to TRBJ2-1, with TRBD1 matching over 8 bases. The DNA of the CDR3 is TGTGCCAGCTTAAGTGACAGGGGTGGTCGGAGTGAGCAGTTCTTC. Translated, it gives CASLSDRGGRSEQFF. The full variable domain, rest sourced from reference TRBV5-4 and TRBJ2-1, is ETGVTQSPTHLIKTRGQQVTLRCSSQSGHNTVSWYQQALGQGPQFIFQYYREEENGRGNFPPRFSGLQFPNYSSELNVNALELDDSALYLCASLSDRGGRSEQFFGPGTRLTVL.